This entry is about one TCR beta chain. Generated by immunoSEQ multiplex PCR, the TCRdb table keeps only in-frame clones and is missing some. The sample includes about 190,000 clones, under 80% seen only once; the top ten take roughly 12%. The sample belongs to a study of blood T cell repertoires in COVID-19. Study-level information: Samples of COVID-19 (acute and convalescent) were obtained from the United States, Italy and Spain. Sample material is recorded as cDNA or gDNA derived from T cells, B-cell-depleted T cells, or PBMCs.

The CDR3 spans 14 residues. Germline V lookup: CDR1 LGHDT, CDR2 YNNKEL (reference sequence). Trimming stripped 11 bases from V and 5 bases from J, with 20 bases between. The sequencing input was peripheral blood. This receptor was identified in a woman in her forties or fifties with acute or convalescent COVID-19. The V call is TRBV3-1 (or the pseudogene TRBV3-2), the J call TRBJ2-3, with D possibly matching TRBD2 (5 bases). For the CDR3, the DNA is TGTGCCGTCCCAACGGGGAGAGAAGTAGATACGCAGTATTTT. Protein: CAVPTGREVDTQYF.